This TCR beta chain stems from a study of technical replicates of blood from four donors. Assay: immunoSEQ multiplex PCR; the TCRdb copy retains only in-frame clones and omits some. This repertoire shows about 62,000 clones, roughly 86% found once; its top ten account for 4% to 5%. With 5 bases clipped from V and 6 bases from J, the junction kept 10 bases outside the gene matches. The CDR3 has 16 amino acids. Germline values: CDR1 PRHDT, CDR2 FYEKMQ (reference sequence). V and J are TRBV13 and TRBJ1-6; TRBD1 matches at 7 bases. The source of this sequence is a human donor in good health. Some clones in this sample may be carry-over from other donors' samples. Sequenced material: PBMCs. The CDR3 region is CASSPAGTATNSPLHF. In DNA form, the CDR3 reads TGTGCCAGCAGCCCGGCCGGGACAGCGACTAATTCACCCCTCCACTTT.